The following is a T cell receptor (beta chain) sequence with its context. This sample was included in a study of OX40 agonist ivuxolimab in advanced cancers. V dropped 4 bases and J dropped 8 bases, with 11 bases sitting between them. Germline CDR1 reads SEHNR; CDR2 reads FQNEAQ (reference sequence). The CDR3 totals 12 residues. Generated by immunoSEQ multiplex PCR, the TCRdb table keeps only in-frame clones and is missing some. This sample yields 7,000 to 9,500 clones, of which roughly 84% are seen a single time; 25% to 35% belongs to the top ten. The V and J genes are TRBV7-9 and TRBJ1-2, with D uncertain. The source is an adult with an advanced solid tumor such as melanoma, head and neck, liver or kidney cancer. Sequenced here: CD4+ or CD8+ T cells sorted from blood, sampled in a trial of the OX40 agonist ivuxolimab. The CDR3 DNA reads TGTGCCAGCAGCTGGACCCCGGAGGGCTACACCTTC. Protein sequence: CASSWTPEGYTF.